The 25 T cell receptor beta chains below come from one sample, sequenced in a study of neurological immune-mediated disorders. TCRdb fed the 5' RACE reads into MiXCR, producing one record per CDR3 protein. The sample lists about 66,000 distinct CDR3 sequences; almost 3.5% were seen once. Sequencing was done on a sample of PBMCs. The source of these receptors is a man in his forties or fifties with multiple sclerosis.

This clonotype came up many times. The J gene is TRBJ2-6, the V gene TRBV5-1; perhaps D is TRBD1 or TRBD2 (5 bases each). The CDR3 has 19 residues. Looked up from germline, CDR1 is SGHRS and CDR2 is YFSETQ. V gave up 0 bases and J gave up 1 base, with 17 bases separating them. The DNA for the CDR3 is TGCGCCAGCAGCTTGGCCACTATTATCGGGGCATCTGGGGCCAACGTCCTGACTTTC. This gives the protein CASSLATIIGASGANVLTF.

The table lists this clonotype with many counts. This sequence joins TRBV2 and TRBJ2-3; TRBD2 is a possible D gene (6 bases). The V end was cut by 4 bases, the J end by 6 bases, with 20 bases between. CDR3 length equals 16 residues. Per the germline V gene, CDR1 is SNHLY and CDR2 is FYNNEI. CDR3 coding DNA: TGTGCCAGCAGTGCGCTACCGGGACTGGCCTTTGATACGCAGTATTTT. Amino acid sequence: CASSALPGLAFDTQYF.

This clonotype was counted ten times or more. This chain connects TRBV7-2 to TRBJ2-6; D remains unclear. Germline V gene sequence: CDR1 SGHTA, CDR2 FQGNSA. This CDR3 has 15 amino acids. V was clipped by 5 bases and J by 0 bases, with 8 bases between them. CDR3 amino acids: CASSPWSSGANVLTF. CDR3 in DNA: TGTGCCAGCAGCCCATGGAGCTCTGGGGCCAACGTCCTGACTTTC.

This clonotype has ten or more counts. The rearrangement uses TRBV3-1 and TRBJ1-1; D gene unclear. The CDR3 has 13 amino acids. Trimming pared 1 base from V and 4 bases from J, leaving 7 bases between. Germline CDR1 reads LGHDT; CDR2 reads YNNKEL (reference sequence). The CDR3 DNA is TGTGCCAGCAGCCAAGTAGGCAGCACTGAAGCTTTCTTT. Amino acids: CASSQVGSTEAFF.

Note on this clonotype: This may be a read error, as it is one base from a much larger clone. The chain combines TRBV12-3 or TRBV12-4 with TRBJ2-4, with D perhaps given as TRBD1 or TRBD2 (5 bases each). V was shortened by 1 base and J by 1 base, with 8 bases between the two germline ends. The CDR3 is 15 residues long. The CDR3 DNA follows: TGTGCCAGCAGTTTAGGGGGGACCGCCAAAAACATTCAGTACTTC. This codes for CASSLGGTAKNIQYF.

This clonotype has a count of ten or more. V usage is TRBV4-1 and J usage is TRBJ1-1; 8 bases fit TRBD1. CDR1 is MGHRA and CDR2 is YSYEKL in the germline V gene. Germline trimming cut 4 bases from V and 5 bases from J; bases unmatched to any gene: 9. The CDR3 length is 15 residues. Here the CDR3 DNA reads TGCGCCAGCAGCCGAGGGGAGACAGGGGTTACTGAAGCTTTCTTT. This translates into CASSRGETGVTEAFF.

Note on this clonotype: A junction end diverges from the germline sequence, so it may reflect a read error. The V call is TRBV5-1, the J call TRBJ1-1; D gene uncertain. The CDR3 sequence is 13 residues long. CDR1 is SGHRS, CDR2 YFSETQ, per germline. As DNA, the CDR3 is TGCGCCAGCAGCCTCCGAGTGAACGCTGAAGCTTTCTTT. Translation gives CASSLRVNAEAFF.

This clonotype appeared a few times. This chain joins TRBV6-2 or TRBV6-3 and TRBJ1-2, with D unresolved. The CDR3 is 17 residues long. The ends were cut back, 0 bases at V and 0 bases at J, with 14 bases in the middle. Germline V lookup: CDR1 MNHEY, CDR2 SVGEGT. CDR3 nucleotide sequence: TGTGCCAGCAGTTACTCGACCGTGCTCAGTACTAACTATGGCTACACCTTC. This gives the protein CASSYSTVLSTNYGYTF.

This clonotype was seen a few times. This may stem from a read error, because a much larger clone lies one nucleotide away. The gene calls are TRBV3-1 and TRBJ1-5; D remains unclear. The CDR3 length is 13 residues. Germline CDR1 is LGHDT and CDR2 is YNNKEL (reference sequence). CDR3 nucleotide sequence: TGTGCCAGCAGCCCCTTTTTTAATCAGCACCAGCATTTT. It specifies CASSPFFNQHQHF.

This clonotype was seen repeatedly, ten times or more. This chain uses TRBV5-5 with TRBJ1-4; D not certain. Trimming shortened V by 0 bases and J by 6 bases, and 15 bases separated the two germline ends. The CDR3 totals 16 residues. Per the germline V gene, CDR1 is SGHKS and CDR2 is YYEKEE (reference sequence). The CDR3 bases are TGTGCCAGCAGCTTGGGGCCCGCTCTATGGGATGAAAAACTGTTTTTT. Translating gives CASSLGPALWDEKLFF.

This clonotype was detected ten times or more. The chain has TRBV7-9 and TRBJ2-5; 7 nucleotides agree with TRBD1. CDR3 length equals 17 residues. From germline, CDR1 is SEHNR and CDR2 FQNEAQ (reference sequence). The V gene end was trimmed by 5 bases and the J gene end by 4 bases; junction bases not matched to a gene: 16. The CDR3 reads CASSLDRQGPGRETQYF. The CDR3, as DNA: TGTGCCAGCAGCCTAGATCGACAGGGCCCAGGACGAGAGACCCAGTACTTC. The full variable domain, in which reference TRBV7-9 and TRBJ2-5 provide the parts outside the CDR3, is DTGVSQNPRHKITKRGQNVTFRCDPISEHNRLYWYRQTLGQGPEFLTYFQNEAQLEKSRLLSDRFSAERPKGSFSTLEIQRTEQGDSAMYLCASSLDRQGPGRETQYFGPGTRLLVL.

This clonotype was counted many times. V and J are TRBV5-1 and TRBJ2-7; weak D call: TRBD2 (5 bases). This CDR3 has 12 amino acids. The V gene's germline CDR1 is SGHRS and CDR2 YFSETQ. The V gene lost 2 bases and the J gene lost 6 bases, with 9 bases spanning the gap. CDR3 coding DNA: TGCGCCAGCAGCTTTGGCGCGGGCGAGCAGTACTTC. The encoded protein is CASSFGAGEQYF.

Ten or more counts support this clonotype. This chain joins TRBV20-1 and TRBJ2-4; D not resolved. This CDR3 has 13 residues. Germline V gives CDR1 DFQATT, CDR2 SNEGSKA (reference sequence). The V and J ends lost 7 bases and 1 base respectively, with 11 bases between them. CDR3: CSGREGAKNIQYF. DNA of the CDR3: TGCAGTGGAAGGGAAGGGGCCAAAAACATTCAGTACTTC.

There are many counts of this clonotype. The genes are TRBV12-3 or TRBV12-4 and TRBJ1-5, with D hard to call. Deletions cut 6 bases from V and 2 bases from J, with 11 bases between. The CDR3 sequence is 14 residues long. CDR3 region: CASRPTSGNQPQHF. In DNA, the CDR3 is TGTGCCAGCAGACCGACGTCGGGCAATCAGCCCCAGCATTTT.

The chain recombines TRBV5-1 with TRBJ2-1, with 12 bases identical to TRBD1. Trimming took 4 bases from V and 3 from J; bases not matched to a gene: 5. The CDR3 spans 16 residues. Per the germline V gene, CDR1 is SGHRS and CDR2 is YFSETQ. For the CDR3, the DNA is TGCGCCAGCAGCGACCGGGACAGGGGGCGCTACAATGAGCAGTTCTTC. Translating it yields CASSDRDRGRYNEQFF.

This clonotype was picked up many times. CDR3 DNA: TGTGCCAGCAGCCACTTACAAGGGTCTGGGGCCAACGTCCTGACTTTC. Its translation is CASSHLQGSGANVLTF. The chain couples TRBV11-2 to TRBJ2-6, with D unresolved. Looked up from germline, CDR1 is SGHAT and CDR2 is FQNNGV. The CDR3 totals 16 residues. Trimming cost V 5 bases and J 1 base, with 12 bases left between them.

This clonotype was counted ten times or more. V and J are TRBV27 and TRBJ2-1; TRBD1 might be the D (5 bases). V was trimmed by 4 bases and J by 8 bases, leaving 12 bases between them. The length of the CDR3 is 13 residues. Germline V lookup: CDR1 MNHEY, CDR2 SMNVEV (reference sequence). CDR3 in amino acids: CASSYGAFDEQFF. The CDR3 DNA reads TGTGCCAGCAGTTATGGGGCTTTCGATGAGCAGTTCTTC.

This clonotype was observed many times. The chain is built from TRBV9 and TRBJ1-1, with a weak D call TRBD1 (5 bases). CDR1 SGDLS and CDR2 YYNGEE come from the germline V gene. This CDR3 has 15 amino acids. V lost 4 bases, J lost 2 bases, and 15 bases lay in between. The CDR3 nucleotides read TGTGCCAGCAGCAACCGACAGAACACAAACACTGAAGCTTTCTTT. It codes for CASSNRQNTNTEAFF. Full variable domain (missing parts from reference TRBV9 and TRBJ1-1): DSGVTQTPKHLITATGQRVTLRCSPRSGDLSVYWYQQSLDQGLQFLIQYYNGEERAKGNILERFSAQQFPDLHSELNLSSLELGDSALYFCASSNRQNTNTEAFFGQGTRLTVV.

This clonotype was seen repeatedly, ten times or more. The chain employs TRBV20-1 and TRBJ1-2; TRBD1 is a possible D gene (6 bases). CDR3 length: 13 residues. Trimming took 0 bases from V and 8 from J, leaving 13 bases between them. Germline CDR1 reads DFQATT; CDR2 reads SNEGSKA (reference sequence). CDR3 residues: CSAREQGGAGYTF. The CDR3 nucleotides are TGCAGTGCTAGAGAACAGGGAGGTGCCGGCTACACCTTC.

The CDR3 nucleotides are TGTGCCAGCAGCGGGAGCGGGGGTCCTCGTGAGCAGTTCTTC. It specifies CASSGSGGPREQFF. The chain couples TRBV7-9 to TRBJ2-1, with 8 bases fitting TRBD2. V shed 5 bases and J 9 bases; nucleotides not matched to a gene: 9. The CDR3 runs to 14 residues. CDR1 is SEHNR, CDR2 FQNEAQ, per germline (reference sequence).

The gene calls are TRBV20-1 and TRBJ2-1; D unresolved. With 3 bases removed from V and 4 bases from J, the gap between germline ends came to 16 bases. Germline V gives CDR1 DFQATT, CDR2 SNEGSKA (reference sequence). The CDR3 covers 15 residues. The DNA for the CDR3 is TGCAGTGCTAGCCCCCCTCCTCTTGGATACAATGAGCAGTTCTTC. As protein: CSASPPPLGYNEQFF.

Worth noting for this clonotype: This could be a read error, since a much larger clone is one nucleotide away. V is TRBV11-2 and J is TRBJ2-5, with no clear D. From germline, CDR1 is SGHAT and CDR2 FQNNGV. CDR3 length: 14 residues. Trimming took 8 bases from V and 2 from J, leaving 15 bases between them. CDR3 sequence (DNA): TGTGCCAGCGGTCACCAACAGCTACAAGAGACCCAGTACTTC. It encodes CASGHQQLQETQYF.

This clonotype was recorded many times. This rearrangement joins TRBV5-8 to TRBJ2-1; D may be TRBD1 (5 bases). CDR1 SGHTS and CDR2 YDEGEE come from the germline V gene. V was pared by 0 bases and J by 5 bases, with 15 bases between. CDR3 length equals 16 residues. The chain's CDR3 is CASSLGGSLGDNEQFF. The CDR3 bases are TGTGCCAGCAGCTTGGGTGGATCTTTAGGGGACAATGAGCAGTTCTTC.

The sample holds many counts of this clonotype. V gene TRBV12-3 or TRBV12-4 combines with J gene TRBJ2-7; 7 bases fit TRBD2. Trimming took 2 bases from V and 4 from J; bases not matched to a gene: 20. The CDR3 has 19 amino acids. The chain's CDR3 is CASSLTSLGGLRPLYEQYF. For the CDR3, the DNA is TGTGCCAGCAGTTTAACCTCACTTGGGGGACTACGACCATTGTACGAGCAGTACTTC.

This clonotype was observed at least ten times. The V call is TRBV5-1, the J call TRBJ2-5, with D perhaps TRBD2 (5 bases). CDR1 is SGHRS, CDR2 YFSETQ, per germline. Trimming stripped 2 bases from V and 4 bases from J, with 15 bases between. CDR3 length: 15 amino acids. CDR3 nucleotide sequence: TGCGCCAGCAGCTTAGGGAGCGGAGGTGTAGAGACCCAGTACTTC. It codes for CASSLGSGGVETQYF.